The next 10 T cell receptor beta chains were all read from a single sample in a study of blood T cell repertoires in COVID-19 (dated by TCRdb to the early 2020s). Library prep was done by the immunoSEQ multiplex PCR assay. Imported from immuneACCESS, the table was reduced by TCRdb to in-frame sequences with V and J called. These copies leave out some clones; in studies compared against another copy, an unresolved V gene accounts for under half, and the cause of the remainder is not known. The sample table holds just under 150,000 clones, of which 80% to 90% were seen once. The ten largest account for approximately 0.95% of the sample. Material: peripheral blood. All receptors derive from a woman in her forties or fifties with acute or convalescent COVID-19.

The J gene is TRBJ2-7, the V gene TRBV12-5; 9 positions agree with TRBD1. J gave up 2 bases and V 0 bases, and 11 bases lay outside the gene matches. The germline V gene has CDR1 LGHNT and CDR2 FRNRAP. This CDR3 has 18 residues. CDR3 amino acids: CASGLVLGTGSIAYEQYF. CDR3 DNA sequence: TGTGCTAGTGGTTTGGTATTAGGGACAGGGTCTATTGCCTACGAGCAGTACTTC.

This rearrangement joins TRBV27 to TRBJ2-7; 7 bases line up with TRBD1. V was clipped by 2 bases and J by 2 bases; unmatched bases: 3. From germline, CDR1 is MNHEY and CDR2 SMNVEV (reference sequence). The CDR3 extends over 14 amino acids. The CDR3 is CASSLTGTAYEQYF. CDR3 in DNA: TGTGCCAGCAGTTTAACCGGGACAGCCTACGAGCAGTACTTC.

This clone has only one observation. The chain recombines TRBV30 with TRBJ2-5; 10 nucleotides agree with TRBD2. Trimming at V came to 0 bases and at J to 4 bases, leaving 8 bases not matched to a gene. Germline assignment: CDR1 GTSNPN and CDR2 SVGIG (reference sequence). The CDR3 is 16 residues long. The CDR3 spells CAWSVGSGRAGETQYF. CDR3 DNA sequence: TGTGCCTGGAGTGTAGGGAGCGGGAGGGCCGGAGAGACCCAGTACTTC.

The chain links TRBV29-1 to TRBJ2-3; 8 bases fit TRBD2. This CDR3 contains 17 residues. Germline CDR1 and CDR2: SQVTM and ANQGSEA. Trimming cost V 2 bases and J 2 bases; bases outside gene matches: 12. The CDR3, as DNA: TGCAGCGTTGAACCAGGGGTAGGACTAGCTTACACAGATACGCAGTATTTT. Its protein is CSVEPGVGLAYTDTQYF.

The chain couples TRBV18 to TRBJ1-6; possibly TRBD1 for D (5 bases). The CDR3 runs 17 residues. Trimming took off 2 bases at V and 7 bases at J, with 18 bases between the two ends. Germline V gives CDR1 KGHSH, CDR2 LQKENI. The CDR3 reads CASSPNRGRAGNSPLHF. CDR3 coding DNA: TGTGCCAGCTCACCAAATAGGGGAAGGGCTGGAAATTCACCCCTCCACTTT.

The V and J genes are TRBV6-5 and TRBJ1-4, with 10 bases identical to TRBD1. Germline CDR1 is MNHEY and CDR2 is SVGAGI. V shed 5 bases, J shed 6 bases, and the junction held 6 bases outside the gene matches. The CDR3 spans 15 residues. CDR3: CASSPGGQGDEKLFF. The CDR3 DNA reads as TGTGCCAGCAGTCCTGGAGGACAGGGGGATGAAAAACTGTTTTTT.

The CDR3 protein is CATSRGEPSGNTIYF. The CDR3 DNA reads TGTGCCACCAGCAGAGGGGAGCCCTCTGGAAACACCATATATTTT. The chain links TRBV15 to TRBJ1-3; no clear D gene. V shed 1 base and J shed 0 bases, with 7 bases lying between them. This CDR3 contains 15 residues. Germline V lookup: CDR1 LNHNV, CDR2 YYDKDF (reference sequence).

V is TRBV9 and J is TRBJ1-3, with 8 bases identical to TRBD1. The CDR3 sequence is 16 residues long. Germline V CDR1 and CDR2: SGDLS, YYNGEE. J was trimmed by 0 bases and V by 2 bases; bases with no gene match: 4. The CDR3 DNA reads as TGTGCCAGCAGCGTTGGACAGGGCAGCTCTGGAAACACCATATATTTT. This codes for CASSVGQGSSGNTIYF.

V and J are TRBV13 and TRBJ2-7; tentatively, D is TRBD1 (5 bases). Germline V gene sequence: CDR1 PRHDT, CDR2 FYEKMQ (reference sequence). This CDR3 has 12 amino acids. V was pared by 3 bases and J by 4 bases, with 7 bases between. This CDR3 is CASSFNRYEQYF. DNA for the CDR3: TGTGCCAGCAGCTTTAACAGGTACGAGCAGTACTTC.

The chain has TRBV7-9 and TRBJ1-1, with TRBD1 matching over 8 bases. This CDR3 comprises 13 residues. With 5 bases clipped from V and 5 bases from J, the junction kept 4 bases outside the gene matches. CDR1 is SEHNR, CDR2 FQNEAQ, per germline (reference sequence). Written as DNA, the CDR3 is TGTGCCAGCAGCCCCACAGGGGGGACTGAAGCTTTCTTT. It yields the protein CASSPTGGTEAFF.